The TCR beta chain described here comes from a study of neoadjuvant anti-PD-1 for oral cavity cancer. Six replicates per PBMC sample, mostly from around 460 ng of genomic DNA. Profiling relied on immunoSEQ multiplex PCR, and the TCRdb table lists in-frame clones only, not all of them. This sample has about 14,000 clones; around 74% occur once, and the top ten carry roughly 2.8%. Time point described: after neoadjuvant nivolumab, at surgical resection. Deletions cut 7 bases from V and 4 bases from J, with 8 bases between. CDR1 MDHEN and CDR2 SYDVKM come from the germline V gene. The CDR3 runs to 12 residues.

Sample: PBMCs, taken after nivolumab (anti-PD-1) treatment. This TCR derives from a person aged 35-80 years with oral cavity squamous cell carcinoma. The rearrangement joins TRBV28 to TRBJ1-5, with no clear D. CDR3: CASTERNQPQHF. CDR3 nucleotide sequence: TGTGCCAGCACCGAGAGGAATCAGCCCCAGCATTTT.